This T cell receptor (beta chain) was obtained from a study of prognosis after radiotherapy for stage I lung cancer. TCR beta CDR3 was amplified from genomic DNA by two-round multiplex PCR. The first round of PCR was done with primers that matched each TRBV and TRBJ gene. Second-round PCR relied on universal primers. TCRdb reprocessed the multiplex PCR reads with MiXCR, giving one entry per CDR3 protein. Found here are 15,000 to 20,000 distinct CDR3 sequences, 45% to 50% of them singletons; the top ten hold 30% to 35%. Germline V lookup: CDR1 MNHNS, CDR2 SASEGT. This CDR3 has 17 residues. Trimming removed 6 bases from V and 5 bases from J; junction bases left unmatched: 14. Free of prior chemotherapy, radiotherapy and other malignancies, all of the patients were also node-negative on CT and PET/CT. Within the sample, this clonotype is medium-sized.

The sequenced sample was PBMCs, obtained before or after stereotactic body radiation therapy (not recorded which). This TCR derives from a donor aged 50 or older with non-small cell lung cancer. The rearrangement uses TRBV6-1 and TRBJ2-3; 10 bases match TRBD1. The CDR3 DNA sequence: TGTGCCAGCAGACCGGGACAGGGGAATATTCGAGGAGATACGCAGTATTTT. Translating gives CASRPGQGNIRGDTQYF.